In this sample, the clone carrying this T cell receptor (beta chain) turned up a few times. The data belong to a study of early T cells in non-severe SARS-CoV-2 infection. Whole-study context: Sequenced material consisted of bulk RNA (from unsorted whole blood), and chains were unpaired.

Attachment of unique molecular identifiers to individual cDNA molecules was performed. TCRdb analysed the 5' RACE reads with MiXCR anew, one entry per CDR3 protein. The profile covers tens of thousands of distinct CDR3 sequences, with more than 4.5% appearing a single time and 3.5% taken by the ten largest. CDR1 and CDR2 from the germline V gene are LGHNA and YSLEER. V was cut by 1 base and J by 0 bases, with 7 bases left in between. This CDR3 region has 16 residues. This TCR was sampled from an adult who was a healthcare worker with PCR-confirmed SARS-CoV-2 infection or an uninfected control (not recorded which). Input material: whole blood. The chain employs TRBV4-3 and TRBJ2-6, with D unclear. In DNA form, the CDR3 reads TGCGCCAGCAGCCAAGGGGCAGCCTCTGGGGCCAACGTCCTGACTTTC. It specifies CASSQGAASGANVLTF.